The 2 T cell receptor beta chains below were found in one sample sequenced in a study of OX40 agonist ivuxolimab in advanced cancers. Assay used: immunoSEQ multiplex PCR; TCRdb lists only in-frame clones, some missing. This sample has about 58,000 clones, with 75% to 85% found just once. The sample here was CD4+ or CD8+ T cells sorted from blood, taken in a trial of the OX40 agonist ivuxolimab. Receptor source: an adult with an advanced solid tumor such as melanoma, head and neck, liver or kidney cancer.

The V and J genes are TRBV7-8 and TRBJ2-2; D not certain. V lost 9 bases, J lost 1 base, and 24 bases lay in between. Germline loops: CDR1 SGHVS, CDR2 FQNEAQ. This CDR3 contains 18 residues. CDR3 DNA: TGTGCCAGGGGTTCCCCAAGCGTCCGAATAGGGAACACCGGGGAGCTGTTTTTT. Amino acid sequence: CARGSPSVRIGNTGELFF.

Remarks on this clone: Relative to the germline gene, one junction end is altered; a read error may explain this. This chain uses TRBV5-8 with TRBJ2-3, with D maybe TRBD2 (5 bases). CDR1 and CDR2 from the germline V gene are SGHTS and YDEGEE. This CDR3 contains 14 residues. The CDR3 DNA follows: TGTGCCAGCACCTTGGCCTCAGCGGTAGATACGCAGTATTTT. Amino acid sequence: CASTLASAVDTQYF.